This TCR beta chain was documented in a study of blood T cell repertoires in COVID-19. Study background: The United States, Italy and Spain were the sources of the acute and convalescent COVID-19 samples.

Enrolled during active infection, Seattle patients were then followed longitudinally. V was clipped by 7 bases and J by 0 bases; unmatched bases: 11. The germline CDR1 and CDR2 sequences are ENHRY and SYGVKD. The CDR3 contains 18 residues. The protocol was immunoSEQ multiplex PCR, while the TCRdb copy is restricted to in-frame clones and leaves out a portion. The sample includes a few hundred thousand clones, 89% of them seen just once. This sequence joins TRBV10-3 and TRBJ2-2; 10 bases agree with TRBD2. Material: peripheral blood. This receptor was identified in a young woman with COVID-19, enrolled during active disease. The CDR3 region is CAIKRQAGGSTNTGELFF. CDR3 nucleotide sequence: TGTGCCATCAAGCGCCAAGCGGGGGGGTCGACGAACACCGGGGAGCTGTTTTTT.